This T cell receptor (beta chain) derives from a study of shared clonotypes between healthy human individuals. Study-wide context: Per donor, three plates held CD4 naive cells, three held CD4 memory, two held CD8 naive and one held CD8 memory.

This clone was seen more than once but under ten times. Its cognate antigen is unknown. Only Caucasian adults living in Nashville, Tennessee served as donors. CDR1 is SGHAT, CDR2 FQNNGV, per germline. The CDR3 covers 14 residues. Trimming pared 1 base from V and 8 bases from J, leaving 12 bases between. The study, taken as a whole, reports: It was only blood that was sampled, and tissue repertoires likely differ.

Produced via immunoSEQ multiplex PCR; TCRdb's table is partial and in-frame only. The sample contains over a million clones, approximately 76% of which appear only once. This TCR came from a man younger than 35 in good health. This chain uses TRBV11-2 with TRBJ2-1; tentative D call: TRBD2 (6 bases). The specimen was memory CD4+ T cells sorted from blood. The sample's subset: CD45RA-negative fraction. Written as DNA, the CDR3 is TGTGCCAGCAGCTTAGGGGAGGTCAGGGATGAGCAGTTCTTC. As protein: CASSLGEVRDEQFF.